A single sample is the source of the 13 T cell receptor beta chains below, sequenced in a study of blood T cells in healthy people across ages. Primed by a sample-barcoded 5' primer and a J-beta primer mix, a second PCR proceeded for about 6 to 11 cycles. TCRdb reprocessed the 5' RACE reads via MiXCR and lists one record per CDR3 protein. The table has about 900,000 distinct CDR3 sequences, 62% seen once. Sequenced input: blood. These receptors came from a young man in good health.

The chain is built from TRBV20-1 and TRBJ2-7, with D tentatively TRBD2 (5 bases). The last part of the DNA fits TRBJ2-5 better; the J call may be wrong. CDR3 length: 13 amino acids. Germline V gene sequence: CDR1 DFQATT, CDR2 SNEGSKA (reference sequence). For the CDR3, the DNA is TGCAGTGCTGGGTACGGGATTGAAGAGACCCAGTACTTC. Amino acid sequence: CSAGYGIEETQYF.

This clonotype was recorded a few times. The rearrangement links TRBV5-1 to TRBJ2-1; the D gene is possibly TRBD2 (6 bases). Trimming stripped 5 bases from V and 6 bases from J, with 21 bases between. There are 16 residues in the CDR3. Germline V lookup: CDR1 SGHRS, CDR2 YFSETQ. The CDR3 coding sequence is TGCGCCAGCAGTCTGTCTACCCGCGGGGTCCGCAATGAGCAGTTCTTC. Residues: CASSLSTRGVRNEQFF.

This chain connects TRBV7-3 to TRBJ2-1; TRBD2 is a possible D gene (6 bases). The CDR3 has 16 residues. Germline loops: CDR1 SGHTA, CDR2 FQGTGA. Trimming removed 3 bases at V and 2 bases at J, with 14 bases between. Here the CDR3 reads CASSLLIREAYNEQFF. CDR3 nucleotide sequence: TGTGCCAGCAGCTTGTTGATCAGGGAGGCCTACAATGAGCAGTTCTTC.

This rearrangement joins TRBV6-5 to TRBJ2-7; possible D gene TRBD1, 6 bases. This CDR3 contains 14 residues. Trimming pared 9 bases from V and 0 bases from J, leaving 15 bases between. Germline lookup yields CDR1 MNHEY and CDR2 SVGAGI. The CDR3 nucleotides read TGTGCCAGTGGGCCAGGGGCGAACTCCTACGAGCAGTACTTC. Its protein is CASGPGANSYEQYF.

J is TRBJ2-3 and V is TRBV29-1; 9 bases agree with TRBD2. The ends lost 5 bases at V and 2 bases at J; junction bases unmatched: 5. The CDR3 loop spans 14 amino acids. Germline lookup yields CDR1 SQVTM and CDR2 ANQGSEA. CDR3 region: CSVMAGGNTDTQYF. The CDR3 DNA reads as TGCAGCGTTATGGCGGGGGGGAACACAGATACGCAGTATTTT.

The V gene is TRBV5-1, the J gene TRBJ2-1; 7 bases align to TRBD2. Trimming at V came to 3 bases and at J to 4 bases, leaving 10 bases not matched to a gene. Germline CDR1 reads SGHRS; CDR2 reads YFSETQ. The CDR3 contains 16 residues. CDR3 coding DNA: TGCGCCAGCAGCTCGAGGGAGGCTAGCGGATACAATGAGCAGTTCTTC. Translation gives CASSSREASGYNEQFF.

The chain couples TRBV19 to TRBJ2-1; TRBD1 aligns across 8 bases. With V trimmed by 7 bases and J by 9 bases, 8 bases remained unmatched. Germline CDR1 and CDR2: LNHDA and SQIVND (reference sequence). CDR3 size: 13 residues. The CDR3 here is CASTGQGLSEQFF. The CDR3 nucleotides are TGTGCCAGTACCGGACAGGGTTTGAGTGAGCAGTTCTTC.

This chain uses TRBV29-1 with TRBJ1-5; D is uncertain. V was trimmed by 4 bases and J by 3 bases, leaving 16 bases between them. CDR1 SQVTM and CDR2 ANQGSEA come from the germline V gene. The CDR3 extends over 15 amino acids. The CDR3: CSVALSGQVNQPQHF. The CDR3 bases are TGCAGCGTTGCCCTTAGCGGGCAGGTCAATCAGCCCCAGCATTTT.

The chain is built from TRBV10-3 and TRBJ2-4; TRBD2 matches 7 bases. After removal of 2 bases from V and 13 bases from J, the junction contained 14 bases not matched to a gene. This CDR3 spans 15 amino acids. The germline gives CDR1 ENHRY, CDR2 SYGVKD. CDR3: CAISETGLSAGEQYF. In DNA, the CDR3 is TGTGCCATCAGTGAGACCGGGCTGTCGGCGGGGGAGCAGTACTTC.

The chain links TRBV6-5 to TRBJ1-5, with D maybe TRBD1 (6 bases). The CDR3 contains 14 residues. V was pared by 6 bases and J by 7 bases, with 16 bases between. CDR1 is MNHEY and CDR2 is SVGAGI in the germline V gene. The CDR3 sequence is CASSQGQTRQPQHF. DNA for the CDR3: TGTGCCAGCAGCCAAGGACAGACCAGGCAGCCCCAGCATTTT.

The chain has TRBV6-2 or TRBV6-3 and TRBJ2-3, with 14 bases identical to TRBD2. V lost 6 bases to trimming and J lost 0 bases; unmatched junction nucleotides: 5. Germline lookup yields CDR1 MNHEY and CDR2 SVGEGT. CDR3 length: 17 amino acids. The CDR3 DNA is TGTGCCAGCAGCTGGACTAGCGGGGGGACAAGCACAGATACGCAGTATTTT. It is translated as CASSWTSGGTSTDTQYF.

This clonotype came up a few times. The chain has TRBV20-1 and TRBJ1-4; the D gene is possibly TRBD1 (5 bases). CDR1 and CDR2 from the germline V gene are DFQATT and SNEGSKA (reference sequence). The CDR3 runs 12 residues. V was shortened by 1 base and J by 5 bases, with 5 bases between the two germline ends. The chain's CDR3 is CSARGGNEKLFF. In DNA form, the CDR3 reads TGCAGTGCTAGAGGGGGGAATGAAAAACTGTTTTTT.

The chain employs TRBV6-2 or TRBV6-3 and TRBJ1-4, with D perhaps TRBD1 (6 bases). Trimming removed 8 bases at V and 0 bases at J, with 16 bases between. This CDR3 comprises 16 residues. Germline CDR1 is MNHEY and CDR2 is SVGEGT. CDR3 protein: CASGGDRRATNEKLFF. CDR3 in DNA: TGTGCCAGCGGGGGAGACAGGAGAGCAACTAATGAAAAACTGTTTTTT.